The 24 T cell receptor beta chains presented below share a single source sample, sequenced in a study of T cell responses to AZD1222 COVID-19 vaccine. The repertoire was sequenced with immunoSEQ multiplex PCR; TCRdb's copy has only in-frame clones and lacks some. The repertoire holds about 93,000 clones, with about nine tenths as singletons. Sequenced here: peripheral blood, sampled on day 0 of MenACWY control vaccination. The receptors were sampled from an adult in good health.

This chain uses TRBV6-6 with TRBJ1-1; 7 bases fit TRBD1. With 6 bases clipped from V and 5 bases from J, the junction kept 3 bases outside the gene matches. The CDR3 is 12 amino acids. Germline lookup yields CDR1 MNHNY and CDR2 SVGAGI (reference sequence). This CDR3 is CASRTGVTEAFF. In DNA, the CDR3 is TGTGCCAGCAGAACAGGGGTTACTGAAGCTTTCTTT.

The chain employs TRBV5-8 and TRBJ2-3, with 9 positions matching TRBD2. The CDR3 has 14 amino acids. The germline V gene encodes CDR1 SGHTS and CDR2 YDEGEE. The trim removed 2 bases at V and 6 bases at J, leaving 4 bases unmatched. The CDR3 DNA follows: TGTGCCAGCAGCTTTGCGGGGGGGCCCGATACGCAGTATTTT. This translates into CASSFAGGPDTQYF.

The J gene is TRBJ2-2, the V gene TRBV6-5, with D unresolved. Germline V gene lookup returns CDR1 MNHEY and CDR2 SVGAGI. This CDR3 region has 15 residues. The ends were cut back, 0 bases at V and 5 bases at J, with 10 bases in the middle. The CDR3 coding sequence is TGTGCCAGCAGTTACTCCCCGATTGTAACCGGGGAGCTGTTTTTT. Amino acid sequence: CASSYSPIVTGELFF.

The rearrangement uses TRBV7-8 and TRBJ1-6; D remains unclear. Trimming took off 5 bases at V and 7 bases at J, with 18 bases between the two ends. Looked up from germline, CDR1 is SGHVS and CDR2 is FQNEAQ. This CDR3 has 16 amino acids. The CDR3 DNA reads TGTGCCAGCAGCCCCGTGTCAAGTGGTATCAATTCACCCCTCCACTTT. Its protein is CASSPVSSGINSPLHF.

The V call is TRBV5-5, the J call TRBJ2-7, with D perhaps assigned TRBD1 or TRBD2 (5 bases each). This CDR3 is built from 16 residues. Germline lookup yields CDR1 SGHKS and CDR2 YYEKEE (reference sequence). Trimming shortened V by 4 bases and J by 2 bases, and 19 bases separated the two germline ends. DNA for the CDR3: TGTGCCAGCAGCCCTTACCGGGACGTAAGGACCTACGAGCAGTACTTC. It yields the protein CASSPYRDVRTYEQYF.

This chain connects TRBV28 to TRBJ1-4; D ambiguous. V was clipped by 6 bases and J by 2 bases, with 16 bases between them. The CDR3 has 16 amino acids. Looked up from germline, CDR1 is MDHEN and CDR2 is SYDVKM. The DNA for the CDR3 is TGTGCCAGCAGCCAATCTCTTGGGAGGACTAATGAAAAACTGTTTTTT. Protein: CASSQSLGRTNEKLFF.

The chain recombines TRBV12-3 or TRBV12-4 with TRBJ1-2, with a possible D match to TRBD1 (6 bases). V lost 5 bases and J 5 bases, leaving 12 bases between the germline ends. This CDR3 is built from 13 residues. DNA for the CDR3: TGTGCCAGCAGTCCGGACAGATCGTATGGCTACACCTTC. As protein: CASSPDRSYGYTF.

The chain is built from TRBV5-4 and TRBJ1-2, with 9 bases identical to TRBD1. This CDR3 contains 15 residues. Trimming cost V 0 bases and J 3 bases; bases outside gene matches: 3. Germline CDR1 SGHNT, CDR2 YYREEE (reference sequence). CDR3 in DNA: TGTGCCAGCAGCTTGGGGACAGGGGTCGACTATGGCTACACCTTC. Its translation: CASSLGTGVDYGYTF.

The chain uses TRBV7-8 and TRBJ1-5; D remains unclear. The V and J ends lost 1 base and 8 bases respectively, with 18 bases between them. This CDR3 spans 16 amino acids. Germline lookup yields CDR1 SGHVS and CDR2 FQNEAQ. For the CDR3, the DNA is TGTGCCAGCAGCTTAGTCAGTACAGCAATGGAGGAGCCCCAGCATTTT. Translating it yields CASSLVSTAMEEPQHF.

V is TRBV10-2 and J is TRBJ1-4; TRBD1 aligns across 8 bases. Germline V lookup: CDR1 WSHSY, CDR2 SAAADI. CDR3 size: 13 residues. J gave up 3 bases and V 6 bases, and 0 bases lay outside the gene matches. The CDR3 bases are TGCGCCAGCAGGGACAGGGCTAATGAAAAACTGTTTTTT. Its translation is CASRDRANEKLFF.

The chain couples TRBV4-2 to TRBJ2-5; TRBD2 might be the D (6 bases). This CDR3 has 16 residues. Germline values: CDR1 LGHNA, CDR2 YNFKEQ. Trimming pared 0 bases from V and 2 bases from J, leaving 13 bases between. CDR3 sequence: CASSQDPAGGQETQYF. CDR3 coding DNA: TGTGCCAGCAGCCAAGATCCAGCCGGAGGGCAAGAGACCCAGTACTTC.

In this sample, this clone turned up a few times. V gene TRBV29-1 combines with J gene TRBJ2-1, with 9 nucleotides matching TRBD2. Per germline, CDR1 SQVTM and CDR2 ANQGSEA. The CDR3 extends over 14 amino acids. After removal of 1 base from V and 3 bases from J, the junction contained 1 base not matched to a gene. The CDR3, as DNA: TGCAGCGTTGAAGGGCGGGGGGGCTACAATGAGCAGTTCTTC. This translates into CSVEGRGGYNEQFF.

This chain joins TRBV11-3 and TRBJ2-2, with D unclear. Looked up from germline, CDR1 is SGHNT and CDR2 is YENEEA. This CDR3 spans 13 amino acids. With 0 bases removed from V and 1 base from J, the gap between germline ends came to 0 bases. In DNA form, the CDR3 reads TGTGCCAGCAGCTTAGAGAACACCGGGGAGCTGTTTTTT. Residues: CASSLENTGELFF.

The rearrangement uses TRBV19 and TRBJ1-4; D perhaps matches TRBD1 (5 bases). V was shortened by 6 bases and J by 4 bases, with 15 bases between the two germline ends. Looked up from germline, CDR1 is LNHDA and CDR2 is SQIVND (reference sequence). There are 15 residues in the CDR3. CDR3 sequence (DNA): TGTGCCAGTAGGCTACTCGGCACAGGTAATGAAAAACTGTTTTTT. It codes for CASRLLGTGNEKLFF.

The chain carries TRBV29-1 and TRBJ1-2; 8 bases map to TRBD1. This CDR3 has 13 amino acids. J lost 3 bases, V lost 5 bases, and 5 bases had no gene match. The germline CDR1 and CDR2 sequences are SQVTM and ANQGSEA. CDR3 DNA sequence: TGCAGCGTTCCGGGACAGGCTCACTATGGCTACACCTTC. Protein product: CSVPGQAHYGYTF.

This chain uses TRBV27 with TRBJ2-3; D gene uncertain. Trimming pared 2 bases from V and 0 bases from J, leaving 3 bases between. Germline CDR1 MNHEY, CDR2 SMNVEV (reference sequence). The CDR3 is 13 residues long. CDR3 sequence: CASSLSSTDTQYF. CDR3 nucleotide sequence: TGTGCCAGCAGTTTAAGTAGCACAGATACGCAGTATTTT.

J is TRBJ1-5 and V is TRBV19; the D is unclear. CDR1 and CDR2 (germline): LNHDA, SQIVND (reference sequence). The CDR3 runs to 13 residues. Trimming pared 4 bases from V and 4 bases from J, leaving 8 bases between. The CDR3 bases are TGTGCCAGTAGTACGACTAAAAATCAGCCCCAGCATTTT. This encodes CASSTTKNQPQHF.

This clone was seen more than once but under ten times. The chain employs TRBV2 and TRBJ2-1; TRBD2 might be the D (6 bases). Per the germline V gene, CDR1 is SNHLY and CDR2 is FYNNEI. The V end lost 4 bases, the J end lost 7 bases, and 17 bases lay between the germline ends. The CDR3 is 15 residues long. The CDR3 DNA sequence: TGTGCCAGCAGTGTGCTGGAGGGCGGGAAGAATGAGCAGTTCTTC. Translated: CASSVLEGGKNEQFF.

This rearrangement joins TRBV27 to TRBJ1-2, with D unresolved. The CDR3 consists of 14 residues. The germline V and J ends were trimmed by 5 bases and 1 base, with 11 bases remaining between them. Germline values: CDR1 MNHEY, CDR2 SMNVEV (reference sequence). The chain's CDR3 is CASSPQNRNYGYTF. The DNA of the CDR3 is TGTGCCAGCAGTCCCCAGAATCGTAACTATGGCTACACCTTC.

The chain uses TRBV28 and TRBJ1-2, with 10 bases identical to TRBD1. In germline, CDR1 is MDHEN, CDR2 SYDVKM. CDR3 length: 15 residues. The V gene end was trimmed by 4 bases and the J gene end by 4 bases; junction bases not matched to a gene: 6. CDR3 DNA: TGTGCCAGCAGTTCGGGACAGGGGATAGCCTATGGCTACACCTTC. This codes for CASSSGQGIAYGYTF.

This clone has just one count. The chain recombines TRBV12-3 or TRBV12-4 with TRBJ1-5; TRBD1 agrees at 7 bases. CDR3 length equals 13 residues. The junction had 3 bases not matched to a gene; V was cut back by 6 bases and J by 4 bases. The CDR3: CASSSGGNQPQHF. In DNA, the CDR3 is TGTGCCAGCAGCTCAGGGGGAAATCAGCCCCAGCATTTT.

This chain joins TRBV5-5 and TRBJ1-2; D may be TRBD1 (5 bases). Germline V gives CDR1 SGHKS, CDR2 YYEKEE (reference sequence). V was cut by 4 bases and J by 3 bases, with 19 bases left in between. The CDR3 loop spans 16 amino acids. The CDR3 DNA reads TGTGCCAGCAGCCCCCTTGGAGGGGATTCGGACTATGGCTACACCTTC. Translated: CASSPLGGDSDYGYTF.

The CDR3 is CASSQPGQKHQETQYF. DNA for the CDR3: TGCGCCAGCAGCCAACCGGGACAGAAGCACCAAGAGACCCAGTACTTC. The V call is TRBV4-1, the J call TRBJ2-5; 7 bases map to TRBD1. V lost 2 bases to trimming and J lost 0 bases; unmatched junction nucleotides: 6. Germline CDR1 MGHRA, CDR2 YSYEKL. The CDR3 covers 16 residues.

J is TRBJ2-3 and V is TRBV11-1; 10 bases fit TRBD1. The length of the CDR3 is 14 residues. Germline V gene sequence: CDR1 SGHAT, CDR2 FQDESV (reference sequence). The trim removed 5 bases at V and 3 bases at J, leaving 2 bases unmatched. CDR3 nucleotide sequence: TGTGCCAGCAGCGACAGGGGGCTAACAGATACGCAGTATTTT. Its protein is CASSDRGLTDTQYF.